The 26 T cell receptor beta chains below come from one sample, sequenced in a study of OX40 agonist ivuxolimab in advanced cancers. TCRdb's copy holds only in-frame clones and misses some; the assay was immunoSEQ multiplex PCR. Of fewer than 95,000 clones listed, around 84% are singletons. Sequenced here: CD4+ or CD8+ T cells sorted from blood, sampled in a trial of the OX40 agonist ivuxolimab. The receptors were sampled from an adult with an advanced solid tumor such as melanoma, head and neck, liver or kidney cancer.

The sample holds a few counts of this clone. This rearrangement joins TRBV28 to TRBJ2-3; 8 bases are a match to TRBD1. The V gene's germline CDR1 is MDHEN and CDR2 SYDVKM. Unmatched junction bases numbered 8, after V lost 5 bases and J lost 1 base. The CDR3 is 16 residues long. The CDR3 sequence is CASSPTGQGGTDTQYF. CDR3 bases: TGTGCCAGCAGTCCCACAGGACAGGGCGGCACAGATACGCAGTATTTT.

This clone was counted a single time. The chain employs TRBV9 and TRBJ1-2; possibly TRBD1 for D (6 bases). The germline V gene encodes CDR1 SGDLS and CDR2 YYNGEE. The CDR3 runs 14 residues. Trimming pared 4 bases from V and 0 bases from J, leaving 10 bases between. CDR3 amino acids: CASSSRTANYGYTF. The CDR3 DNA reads TGTGCCAGCAGCTCAAGGACAGCTAACTATGGCTACACCTTC.

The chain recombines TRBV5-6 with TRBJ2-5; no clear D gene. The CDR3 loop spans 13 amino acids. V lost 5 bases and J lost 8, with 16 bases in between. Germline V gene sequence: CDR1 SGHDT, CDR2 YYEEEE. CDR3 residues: CASSPPTMVTQYF. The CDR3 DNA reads TGTGCCAGCAGTCCCCCGACCATGGTTACCCAGTACTTC.

The CDR3 coding sequence is TGTGCCAGCAGCGGGGGACTGACCTACAATGAGCAGTTCTTC. This codes for CASSGGLTYNEQFF. V and J are TRBV9 and TRBJ2-1; a possible D gene is TRBD2 (6 bases). Trimming pared 3 bases from V and 2 bases from J, leaving 9 bases between. Germline CDR1 and CDR2: SGDLS and YYNGEE. The CDR3 spans 14 residues.

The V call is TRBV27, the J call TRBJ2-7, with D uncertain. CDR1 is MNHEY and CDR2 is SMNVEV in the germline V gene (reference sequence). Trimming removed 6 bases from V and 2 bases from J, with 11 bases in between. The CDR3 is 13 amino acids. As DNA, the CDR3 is TGTGCCAGCAGATGGGCCGGCGCCTACGAGCAGTACTTC. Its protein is CASRWAGAYEQYF.

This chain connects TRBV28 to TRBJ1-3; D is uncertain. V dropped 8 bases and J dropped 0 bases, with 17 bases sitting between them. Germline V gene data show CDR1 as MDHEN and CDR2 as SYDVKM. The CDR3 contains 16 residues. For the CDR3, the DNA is TGTGCCAGCGATGGGCGGCCGTCGAGCTCTGGAAACACCATATATTTT. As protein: CASDGRPSSSGNTIYF.

CDR3 protein: CASSFFTGDEQYF. The CDR3 nucleotides read TGCGCCAGCAGCTTTTTTACAGGGGACGAGCAGTACTTC. The rearrangement joins TRBV5-1 to TRBJ2-7; 7 nucleotides line up with TRBD1. The CDR3 loop spans 13 amino acids. With V trimmed by 2 bases and J by 5 bases, 4 bases remained unmatched. CDR1 and CDR2 (germline): SGHRS, YFSETQ. Based on the CDR3 plus reference TRBV5-1 and TRBJ2-7, the full variable domain is KAGVTQTPRYLIKTRGQQVTLSCSPISGHRSVSWYQQTPGQGLQFLFEYFSETQRNKGNFPGRFSGRQFSNSRSEMNVSTLELGDSALYLCASSFFTGDEQYFGPGTRLTVT.

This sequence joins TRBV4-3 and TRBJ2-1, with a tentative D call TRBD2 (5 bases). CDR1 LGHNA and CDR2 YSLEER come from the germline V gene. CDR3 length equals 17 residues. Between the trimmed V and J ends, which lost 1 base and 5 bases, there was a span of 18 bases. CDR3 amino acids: CASSQVRGYAYNNEQFF. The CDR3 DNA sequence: TGCGCCAGCAGCCAAGTAAGAGGGTACGCCTACAACAATGAGCAGTTCTTC.

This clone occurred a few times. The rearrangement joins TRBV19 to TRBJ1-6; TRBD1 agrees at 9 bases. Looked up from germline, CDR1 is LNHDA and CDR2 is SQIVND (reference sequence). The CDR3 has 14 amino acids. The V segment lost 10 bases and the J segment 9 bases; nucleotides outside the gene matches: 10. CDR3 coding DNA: TGTGCCACCCAGACAGGGGGAGGGAGTTCACCCCTCCACTTT. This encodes CATQTGGGSSPLHF.

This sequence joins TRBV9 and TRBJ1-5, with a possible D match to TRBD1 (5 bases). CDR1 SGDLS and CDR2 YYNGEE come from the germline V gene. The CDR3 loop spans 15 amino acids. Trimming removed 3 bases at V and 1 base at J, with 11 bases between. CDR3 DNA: TGTGCCAGCAGCGGCTTTCCAGGGAGCAATCAGCCCCAGCATTTT. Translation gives CASSGFPGSNQPQHF.

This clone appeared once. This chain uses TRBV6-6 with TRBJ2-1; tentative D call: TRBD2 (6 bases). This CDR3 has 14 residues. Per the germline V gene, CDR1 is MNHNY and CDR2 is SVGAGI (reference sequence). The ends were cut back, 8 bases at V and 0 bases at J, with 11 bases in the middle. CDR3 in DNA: TGTGCCAGCCGAGTAGCGGACTCCTACAATGAGCAGTTCTTC. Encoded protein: CASRVADSYNEQFF.

This CDR3 reads CASSAAGAGATDTQYF. In nucleotides, the CDR3 is TGTGCCAGCAGTGCAGCAGGAGCGGGGGCAACAGATACGCAGTATTTT. The gene calls are TRBV2 and TRBJ2-3; 8 bases fit TRBD2. There are 16 residues in the CDR3. V dropped 4 bases and J dropped 3; count of bases not matched to a gene: 9. Germline CDR1 is SNHLY and CDR2 is FYNNEI.

CDR3 sequence reads: CASSDPGTGKVYGYTF. DNA of the CDR3: TGTGCCAGCAGCGACCCCGGGACAGGGAAGGTTTATGGCTACACCTTC. V and J are TRBV7-2 and TRBJ1-2; the match to TRBD1 covers 9 bases. V was pared by 5 bases and J by 5 bases, with 12 bases of the junction left unmatched. The length of the CDR3 is 16 residues. Looked up from germline, CDR1 is SGHTA and CDR2 is FQGNSA.

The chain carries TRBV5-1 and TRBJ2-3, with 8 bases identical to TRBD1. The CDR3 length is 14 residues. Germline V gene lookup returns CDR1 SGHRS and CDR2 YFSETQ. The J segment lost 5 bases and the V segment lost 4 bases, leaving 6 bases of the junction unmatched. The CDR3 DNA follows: TGCGCCAGCAGCGAGGACAGGGAGTTAGATACGCAGTATTTT. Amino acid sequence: CASSEDRELDTQYF.

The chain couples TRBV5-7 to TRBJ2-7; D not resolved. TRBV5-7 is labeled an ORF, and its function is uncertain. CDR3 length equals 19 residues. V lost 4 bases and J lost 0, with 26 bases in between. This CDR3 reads CASSHSRTPVVLCSYEQYF. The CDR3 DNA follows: TGTGCCAGCAGCCATTCTAGGACCCCCGTGGTTCTTTGCTCCTACGAGCAGTACTTC.

The chain's CDR3 is CSVEEGESYGYTF. CDR3 in DNA: TGCAGCGTTGAGGAGGGGGAGTCCTATGGCTACACCTTC. The chain is built from TRBV29-1 and TRBJ1-2; D might be TRBD1 (6 bases). The CDR3 covers 13 residues. Germline-derived CDR1 and CDR2 are SQVTM and ANQGSEA. The V gene lost 3 bases and the J gene lost 4 bases, with 12 bases spanning the gap. Full variable domain (missing parts from reference TRBV29-1 and TRBJ1-2): SAVISQKPSRDICQRGTSLTIQCQVDSQVTMMFWYRQQPGQSLTLIATANQGSEATYESGFVIDKFPISRPNLTFSTLTVSNMSPEDSSIYLCSVEEGESYGYTFGSGTRLTVV.

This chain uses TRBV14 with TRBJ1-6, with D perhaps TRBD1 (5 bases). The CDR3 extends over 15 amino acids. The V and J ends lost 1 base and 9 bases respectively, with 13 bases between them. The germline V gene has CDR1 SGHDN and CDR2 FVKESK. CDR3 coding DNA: TGTGCCAGCAGCCAAGGACAGAATAAGGCTTCACCCCTCCACTTT. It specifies CASSQGQNKASPLHF.

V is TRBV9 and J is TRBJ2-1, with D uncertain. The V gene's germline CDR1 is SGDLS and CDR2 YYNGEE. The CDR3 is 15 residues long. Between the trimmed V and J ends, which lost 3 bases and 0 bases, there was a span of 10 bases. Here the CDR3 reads CASSAIPSSYNEQFF. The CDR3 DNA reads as TGTGCCAGCAGCGCCATCCCGAGCTCCTACAATGAGCAGTTCTTC.

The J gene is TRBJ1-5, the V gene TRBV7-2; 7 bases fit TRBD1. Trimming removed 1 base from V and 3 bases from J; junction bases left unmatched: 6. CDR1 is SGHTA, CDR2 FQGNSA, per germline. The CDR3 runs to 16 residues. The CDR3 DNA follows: TGTGCCAGCAGCTTAGATCCAGGGGGGGTCAATCAGCCCCAGCATTTT. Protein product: CASSLDPGGVNQPQHF. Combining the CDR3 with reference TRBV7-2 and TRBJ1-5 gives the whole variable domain GAGVSQSPSNKVTEKGKDVELRCDPISGHTALYWYRQSLGQGLEFLIYFQGNSAPDKSGLPSDRFSAERTGGSVSTLTIQRTQQEDSAVYLCASSLDPGGVNQPQHFGDGTRLSIL.

Here the CDR3 reads CASSLARSANTGELFF. CDR3 in DNA: TGTGCCAGCAGCTTGGCCCGGTCTGCGAACACCGGGGAGCTGTTTTTT. V is TRBV7-6 and J is TRBJ2-2; D is ambiguous. Trimming removed 3 bases from V and 0 bases from J, with 11 bases in between. Germline V lookup: CDR1 SGHVS, CDR2 FNYEAQ. The CDR3 covers 16 residues.

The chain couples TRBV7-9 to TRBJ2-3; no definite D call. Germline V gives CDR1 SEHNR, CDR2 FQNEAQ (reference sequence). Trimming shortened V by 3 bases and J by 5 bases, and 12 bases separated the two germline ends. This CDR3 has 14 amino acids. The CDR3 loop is CASSLAFRGDTQYF. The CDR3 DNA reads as TGTGCCAGCAGCTTGGCTTTCCGAGGAGATACGCAGTATTTT.

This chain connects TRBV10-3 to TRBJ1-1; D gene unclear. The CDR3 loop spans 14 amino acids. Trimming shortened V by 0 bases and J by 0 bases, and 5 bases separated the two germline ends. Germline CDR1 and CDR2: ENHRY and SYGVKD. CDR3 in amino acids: CAISESALNTEAFF. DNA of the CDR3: TGTGCCATCAGTGAGTCGGCCTTGAACACTGAAGCTTTCTTT.

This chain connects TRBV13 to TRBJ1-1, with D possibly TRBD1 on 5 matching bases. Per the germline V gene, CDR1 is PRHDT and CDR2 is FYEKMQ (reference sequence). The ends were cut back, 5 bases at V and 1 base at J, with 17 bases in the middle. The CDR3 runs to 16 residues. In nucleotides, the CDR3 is TGTGCCAGCAGCCCACCTCAGGGCCTTCAGAACACTGAAGCTTTCTTT. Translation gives CASSPPQGLQNTEAFF.

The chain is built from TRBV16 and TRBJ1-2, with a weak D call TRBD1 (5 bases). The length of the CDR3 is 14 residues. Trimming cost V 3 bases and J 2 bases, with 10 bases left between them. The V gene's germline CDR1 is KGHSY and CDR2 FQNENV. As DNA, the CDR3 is TGTGCCAGCAGCCAGGCGGGGACCAACTATGGCTACACCTTC. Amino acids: CASSQAGTNYGYTF.

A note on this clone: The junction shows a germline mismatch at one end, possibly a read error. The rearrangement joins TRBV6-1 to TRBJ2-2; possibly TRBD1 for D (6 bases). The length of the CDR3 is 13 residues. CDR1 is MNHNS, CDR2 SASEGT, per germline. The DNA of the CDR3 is TGTGCCAGCAGAGGACAGAACGCCGGGGAGCTGTTTTTT. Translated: CASRGQNAGELFF.

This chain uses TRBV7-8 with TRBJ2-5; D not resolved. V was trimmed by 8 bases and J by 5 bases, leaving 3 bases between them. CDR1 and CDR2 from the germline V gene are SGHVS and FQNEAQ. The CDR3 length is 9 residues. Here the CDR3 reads CASGETQYF. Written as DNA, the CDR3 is TGTGCCAGCGGGGAGACCCAGTACTTC.